One and the same sample provided the 2 T cell receptor beta chains below, sequenced in a study of breast tumors, draining lymph nodes, adjacent tissues. Axillary draining lymph nodes of breast cancer patients supplied the node samples. From the multiplex PCR reads, TCRdb called clonotypes with MiXCR, one entry per CDR3 protein. The sample yields approximately 88,000 distinct CDR3 sequences, more than 25% seen once. The sample was axillary lymph node tissue. The receptors were gathered from a female donor with breast cancer. Some clones in this sample may be carry-over from other donors' samples.

This clonotype was seen a few times. The chain employs TRBV5-4 and TRBJ1-1; D remains ambiguous. The CDR3 has 11 residues. Germline loops: CDR1 SGHNT, CDR2 YYREEE (reference sequence). The germline V and J ends were trimmed by 3 bases and 13 bases, with 13 bases remaining between them. The CDR3 bases are TGTGCCAGCAGCTGGGGAAGCTGGGTTTTCTTT. Its protein is CASSWGSWVFF.

This clonotype was picked up many times. This sequence joins TRBV5-1 and TRBJ1-3; 7 bases match TRBD1. Trimming at V came to 4 bases and at J to 1 base, leaving 5 bases not matched to a gene. CDR1 and CDR2 (germline): SGHRS, YFSETQ. This CDR3 is built from 15 residues. The CDR3 sequence: CASSQDRRSGNTIYF. The CDR3 bases are TGCGCCAGCAGCCAGGACAGGCGTTCTGGAAACACCATATATTTT.